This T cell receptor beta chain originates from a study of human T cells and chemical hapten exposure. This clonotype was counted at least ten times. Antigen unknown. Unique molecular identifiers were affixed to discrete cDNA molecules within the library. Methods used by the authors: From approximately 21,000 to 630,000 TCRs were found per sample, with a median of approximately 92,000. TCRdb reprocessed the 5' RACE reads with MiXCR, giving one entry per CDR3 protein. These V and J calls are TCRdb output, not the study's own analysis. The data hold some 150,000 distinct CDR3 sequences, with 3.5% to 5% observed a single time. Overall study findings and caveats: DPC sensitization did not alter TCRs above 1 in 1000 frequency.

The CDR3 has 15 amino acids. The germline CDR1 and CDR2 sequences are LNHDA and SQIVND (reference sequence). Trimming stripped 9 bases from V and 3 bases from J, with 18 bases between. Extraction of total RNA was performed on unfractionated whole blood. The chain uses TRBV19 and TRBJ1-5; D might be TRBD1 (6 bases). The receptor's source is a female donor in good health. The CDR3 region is CASQNPGTNNQPQHF. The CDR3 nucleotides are TGTGCCAGCCAGAACCCCGGGACAAACAATCAGCCCCAGCATTTT.